These 14 T cell receptor beta chains originate from one sample sequenced in a study of neurological immune-mediated disorders. Each CDR3 protein is one row after TCRdb ran MiXCR on the 5' RACE reads. The repertoire includes some 60,000 distinct CDR3 sequences, approximately 3.7% of them detected once, and roughly 2% sits in the top ten. The sequencing input was PBMCs. These receptor sequences come from a woman aged 50 to 65 with multiple sclerosis.

In this sample, this clonotype turned up many times. The J gene is TRBJ2-6, the V gene TRBV29-1; D is possibly TRBD2 (5 bases). The germline gives CDR1 SQVTM, CDR2 ANQGSEA. The CDR3 contains 14 residues. Trimming shortened V by 4 bases and J by 4 bases, and 11 bases separated the two germline ends. CDR3 protein: CSVGTSGGANVLTF. DNA of the CDR3: TGCAGCGTTGGGACCTCGGGAGGGGCCAACGTCCTGACTTTC.

This clonotype is termed medium-sized (0.01 to 0.1%). This chain links TRBV6-6 with TRBJ2-5, with D uncertain. The V end lost 5 bases, the J end lost 2 bases, and 9 bases lay between the germline ends. The CDR3 sequence is 13 residues long. Germline lookup yields CDR1 MNHNY and CDR2 SVGAGI (reference sequence). The CDR3 DNA reads TGTGCCAGCAGTCGGACGGAACAAGAGACCCAGTACTTC. This codes for CASSRTEQETQYF.

This clonotype was counted at least ten times. This CDR3 reads CASSPGVYQETQYF. CDR3 DNA sequence: TGCGCCAGCAGCCCGGGAGTGTACCAAGAGACCCAGTACTTC. The chain links TRBV5-1 to TRBJ2-5; weak D call: TRBD2 (6 bases). V lost 4 bases to trimming and J lost 0 bases, with 10 bases between them. CDR1 SGHRS and CDR2 YFSETQ come from the germline V gene. This CDR3 has 14 amino acids.

In this sample, this clonotype turned up once. A much bigger clone sits one base away, suggesting this may be a read error. V usage is TRBV7-9 and J usage is TRBJ2-3; D may be TRBD1 (5 bases). The germline V gene encodes CDR1 SEHNR and CDR2 FQNEAQ (reference sequence). The CDR3 covers 13 residues. The ends were cut back, 5 bases at V and 2 bases at J, with 8 bases in the middle. CDR3 in DNA: TGTGCCAGCAGCCTGGACACCACAGATACGCAGTATTTT. Encoded protein: CASSLDTTDTQYF.

Only one count was recorded for this clonotype. It may be a read error: a sequence one base away is much more abundant. The CDR3 loop reads CASSGLGLAGYYNEQFF. The CDR3 region has the DNA TGTGCCAGCAGCGGCCTGGGACTAGCGGGGTACTACAATGAGCAGTTCTTC. V gene TRBV7-2 combines with J gene TRBJ2-1, with 13 bases that match TRBD2. The CDR3 loop spans 17 amino acids. The junction had 7 bases not matched to a gene; V was cut back by 5 bases and J by 3 bases. Germline loops: CDR1 SGHTA, CDR2 FQGNSA.

The J gene is TRBJ2-7, the V gene TRBV12-3 or TRBV12-4, with 11 bases identical to TRBD1. J lost 5 bases, V lost 1 base, and 4 bases had no gene match. The CDR3 totals 15 residues. The CDR3 loop reads CASSLGTGGLDEQYF. The CDR3 bases are TGTGCCAGCAGTTTAGGGACAGGGGGCTTGGACGAGCAGTACTTC.

This clonotype appeared many times. The J gene is TRBJ2-4, the V gene TRBV6-5; D perhaps matches TRBD2 (6 bases). Germline V gene data show CDR1 as MNHEY and CDR2 as SVGAGI. The CDR3 contains 13 residues. Trimming left V 5 bases short and J 16 bases short, with 21 bases between. This chain's CDR3 is CASSAPPGDAPYF. In DNA, the CDR3 is TGTGCCAGCAGTGCCCCGCCGGGGGATGCCCCCTACTTC.

The rearrangement links TRBV5-1 to TRBJ2-1; 7 bases match TRBD2. V lost 0 bases, J lost 4 bases, and 7 bases stayed unmatched. The germline gives CDR1 SGHRS, CDR2 YFSETQ. CDR3 length: 16 residues. This chain's CDR3 is CASSLEGGGGYNEQFF. The DNA for the CDR3 is TGCGCCAGCAGCTTGGAAGGCGGGGGAGGATACAATGAGCAGTTCTTC.

This clonotype was found many times. The chain is built from TRBV7-9 and TRBJ2-6; D is tentatively TRBD1 or TRBD2 (5 bases each). Germline loops: CDR1 SEHNR, CDR2 FQNEAQ (reference sequence). Trimming took 1 base from V and 3 from J, leaving 13 bases between them. The CDR3 runs to 17 residues. This CDR3 is CASSLGGTVHGANVLTF. The CDR3 nucleotides are TGTGCCAGCAGCTTAGGAGGGACGGTTCATGGGGCCAACGTCCTGACTTTC.

This clonotype showed up many times. The chain carries TRBV20-1 and TRBJ1-4; D is ambiguous. The V gene's germline CDR1 is DFQATT and CDR2 SNEGSKA (reference sequence). The CDR3 extends over 12 amino acids. V dropped 0 bases and J dropped 12 bases, with 11 bases sitting between them. The CDR3 bases are TGCAGTGCTAGAGATATGGGAGCGGAACTGTTTTTT. Translation: CSARDMGAELFF.

This clonotype has ten or more counts. The chain has TRBV7-6 and TRBJ2-1; 7 bases align to TRBD2. Germline values: CDR1 SGHVS, CDR2 FNYEAQ. V was pared by 6 bases and J by 4 bases, with 9 bases of the junction left unmatched. The CDR3 spans 15 residues. The CDR3 reads CASSSLAAKYNEQFF. The CDR3 coding sequence is TGTGCCAGCAGTTCGCTAGCGGCCAAATACAATGAGCAGTTCTTC.

The sample holds many counts of this clonotype. The chain has TRBV5-1 and TRBJ2-5; the D gene is possibly TRBD1 (6 bases). The V and J ends lost 4 bases and 2 bases respectively, with 12 bases between them. This CDR3 has 14 amino acids. Germline V gives CDR1 SGHRS, CDR2 YFSETQ. The CDR3 loop reads CASSRDRFQETQYF. In DNA, the CDR3 is TGCGCCAGCAGCCGCGACAGGTTTCAAGAGACCCAGTACTTC.

This clonotype appeared many times. The rearrangement uses TRBV7-3 and TRBJ2-1; TRBD2 agrees at 10 bases. Trimming at V came to 4 bases and at J to 9 bases, leaving 9 bases not matched to a gene. Germline V gives CDR1 SGHTA, CDR2 FQGTGA. This CDR3 region has 15 residues. In DNA, the CDR3 is TGTGCCAGCAGCTCCACTAGCGGGATTGTGGCTGAGCAGTTCTTC. Translated, it gives CASSSTSGIVAEQFF. Complete variable domain (other parts from reference TRBV7-3 and TRBJ2-1): GAGVSQTPSNKVTEKGKYVELRCDPISGHTALYWYRQSLGQGPEFLIYFQGTGAADDSGLPNDRFFAVRPEGSVSTLKIQRTERGDSAVYLCASSSTSGIVAEQFFGPGTRLTVL.

This clonotype was found many times. The V gene is TRBV20-1, the J gene TRBJ1-2, with 8 bases fitting TRBD1. The CDR3 has 14 residues. Looked up from germline, CDR1 is DFQATT and CDR2 is SNEGSKA (reference sequence). Trimming cost V 1 base and J 2 bases; bases outside gene matches: 3. The CDR3 region is CSARVRQGNYGYTF. CDR3 DNA sequence: TGCAGTGCTAGAGTTCGACAGGGGAACTATGGCTACACCTTC.